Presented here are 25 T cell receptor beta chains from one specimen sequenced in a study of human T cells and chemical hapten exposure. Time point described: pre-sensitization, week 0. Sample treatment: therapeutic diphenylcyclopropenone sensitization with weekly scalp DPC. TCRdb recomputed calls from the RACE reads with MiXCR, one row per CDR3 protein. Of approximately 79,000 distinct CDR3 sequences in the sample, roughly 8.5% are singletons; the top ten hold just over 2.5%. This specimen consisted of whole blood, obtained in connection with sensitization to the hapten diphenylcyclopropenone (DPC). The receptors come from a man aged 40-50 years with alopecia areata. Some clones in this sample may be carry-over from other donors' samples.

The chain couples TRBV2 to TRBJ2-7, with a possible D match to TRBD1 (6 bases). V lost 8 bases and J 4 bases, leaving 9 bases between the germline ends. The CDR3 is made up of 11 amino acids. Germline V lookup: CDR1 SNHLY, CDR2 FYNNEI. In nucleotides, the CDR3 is TGTGCCAGCGGCAGGGGTTACGAGCAGTACGTC. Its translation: CASGRGYEQYV.

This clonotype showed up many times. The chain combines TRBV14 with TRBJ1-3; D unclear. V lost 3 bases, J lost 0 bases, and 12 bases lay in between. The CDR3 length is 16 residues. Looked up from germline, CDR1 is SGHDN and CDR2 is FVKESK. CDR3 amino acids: CASSHERLFSGNTIYF. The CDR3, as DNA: TGTGCCAGCAGCCACGAGAGACTTTTCTCTGGAAACACCATATATTTT.

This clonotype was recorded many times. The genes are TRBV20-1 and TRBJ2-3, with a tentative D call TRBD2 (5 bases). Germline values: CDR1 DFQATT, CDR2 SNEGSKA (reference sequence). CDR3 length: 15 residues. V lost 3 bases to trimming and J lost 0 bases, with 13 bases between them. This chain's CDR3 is CSASNVAQSTDTQYF. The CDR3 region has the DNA TGCAGTGCTAGTAATGTAGCGCAAAGCACAGATACGCAGTATTTT.

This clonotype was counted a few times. The CDR3 sequence: CSARVGKMNTEAFF. As DNA, the CDR3 is TGCAGTGCTAGAGTAGGGAAGATGAACACTGAAGCTTTCTTT. The chain couples TRBV20-1 to TRBJ1-1; no clear D gene. Trimming shortened V by 1 base and J by 0 bases, and 9 bases separated the two germline ends. Germline CDR1 and CDR2: DFQATT and SNEGSKA (reference sequence). There are 14 residues in the CDR3.

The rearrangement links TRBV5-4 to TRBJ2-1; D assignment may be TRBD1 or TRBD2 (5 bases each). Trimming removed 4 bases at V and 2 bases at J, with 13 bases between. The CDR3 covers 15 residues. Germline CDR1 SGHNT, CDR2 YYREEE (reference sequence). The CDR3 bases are TGTGCCAGCAGCATCCGGGACCCCGCCTACAATGAGCAGTTCTTC. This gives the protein CASSIRDPAYNEQFF.

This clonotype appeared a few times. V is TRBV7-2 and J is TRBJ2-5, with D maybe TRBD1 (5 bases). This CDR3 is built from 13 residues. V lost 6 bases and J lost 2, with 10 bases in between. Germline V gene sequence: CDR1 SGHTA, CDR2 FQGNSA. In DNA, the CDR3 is TGTGCCAGCAGAACAGGTATTCAAGAGACCCAGTACTTC. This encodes CASRTGIQETQYF.

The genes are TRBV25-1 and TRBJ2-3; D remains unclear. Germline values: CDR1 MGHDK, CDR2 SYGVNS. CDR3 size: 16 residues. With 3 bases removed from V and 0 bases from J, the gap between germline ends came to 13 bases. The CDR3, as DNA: TGTGCCAGCAGTGACAGACGGCCCTCTAGCACAGATACGCAGTATTTT. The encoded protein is CASSDRRPSSTDTQYF.

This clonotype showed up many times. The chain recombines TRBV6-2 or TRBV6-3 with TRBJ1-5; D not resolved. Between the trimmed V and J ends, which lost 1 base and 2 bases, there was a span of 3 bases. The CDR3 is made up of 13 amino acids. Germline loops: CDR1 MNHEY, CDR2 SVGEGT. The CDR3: CASSYYGNQPQHF. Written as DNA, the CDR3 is TGTGCCAGCAGTTACTACGGCAATCAGCCCCAGCATTTT.

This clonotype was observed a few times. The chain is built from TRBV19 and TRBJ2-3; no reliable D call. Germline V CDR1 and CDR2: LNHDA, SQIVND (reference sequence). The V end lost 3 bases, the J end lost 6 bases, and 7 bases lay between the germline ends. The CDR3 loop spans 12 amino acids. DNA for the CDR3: TGTGCCAGTAGTATCGCCGCGGATACGCAGTATTTT. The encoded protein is CASSIAADTQYF.

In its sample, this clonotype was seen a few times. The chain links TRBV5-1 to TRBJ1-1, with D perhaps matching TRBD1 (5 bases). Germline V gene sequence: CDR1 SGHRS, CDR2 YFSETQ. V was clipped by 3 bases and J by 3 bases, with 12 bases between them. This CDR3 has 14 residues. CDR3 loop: CASSSGGGYTEAFF. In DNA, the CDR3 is TGCGCCAGCAGCTCCGGGGGTGGGTACACTGAAGCTTTCTTT. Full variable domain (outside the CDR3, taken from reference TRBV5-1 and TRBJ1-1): KAGVTQTPRYLIKTRGQQVTLSCSPISGHRSVSWYQQTPGQGLQFLFEYFSETQRNKGNFPGRFSGRQFSNSRSEMNVSTLELGDSALYLCASSSGGGYTEAFFGQGTRLTVV.

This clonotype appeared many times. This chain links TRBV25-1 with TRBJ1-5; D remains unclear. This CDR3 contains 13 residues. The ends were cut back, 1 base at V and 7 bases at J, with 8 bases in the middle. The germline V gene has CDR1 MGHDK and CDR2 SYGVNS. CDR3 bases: TGTGCCAGCAGTGAATCTGGCCTACAGCCCCAGCATTTT. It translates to CASSESGLQPQHF.

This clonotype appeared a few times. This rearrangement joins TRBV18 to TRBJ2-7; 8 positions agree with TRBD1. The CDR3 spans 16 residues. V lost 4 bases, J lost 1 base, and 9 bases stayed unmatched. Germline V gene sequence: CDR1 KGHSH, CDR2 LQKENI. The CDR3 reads CASSLAQQGASYEQYF. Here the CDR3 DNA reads TGTGCCAGCTCACTGGCGCAGCAGGGGGCTTCCTACGAGCAGTACTTC.

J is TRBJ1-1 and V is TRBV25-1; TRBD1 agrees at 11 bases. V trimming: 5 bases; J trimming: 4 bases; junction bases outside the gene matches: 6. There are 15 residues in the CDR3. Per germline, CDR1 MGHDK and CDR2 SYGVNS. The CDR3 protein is CASSRTGGVGTEAFF. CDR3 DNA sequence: TGTGCCAGCAGTCGGACAGGGGGCGTGGGCACTGAAGCTTTCTTT.

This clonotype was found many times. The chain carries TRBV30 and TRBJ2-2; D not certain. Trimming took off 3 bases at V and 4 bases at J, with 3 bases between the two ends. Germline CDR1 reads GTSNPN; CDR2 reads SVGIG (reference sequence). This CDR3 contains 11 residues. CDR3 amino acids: CAWRFTGELFF. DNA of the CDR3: TGTGCCTGGAGGTTCACCGGGGAGCTGTTTTTT.

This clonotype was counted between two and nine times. The CDR3 spells CASSLSGQRQETQYF. The CDR3 DNA is TGTGCCAGCAGTTTATCTGGACAGAGGCAAGAGACCCAGTACTTC. The V and J genes are TRBV27 and TRBJ2-5; possibly TRBD1 for D (6 bases). The CDR3 sequence is 15 residues long. CDR1 and CDR2 (germline): MNHEY, SMNVEV (reference sequence). V lost 0 bases and J lost 2, with 10 bases in between.

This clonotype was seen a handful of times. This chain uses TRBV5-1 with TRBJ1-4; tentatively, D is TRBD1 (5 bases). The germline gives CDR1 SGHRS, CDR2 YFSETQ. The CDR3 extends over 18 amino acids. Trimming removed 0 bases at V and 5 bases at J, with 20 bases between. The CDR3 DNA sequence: TGCGCCAGCAGCTTGGCCGGCCAGGGAGTGGGTCCAAATGAAAAACTGTTTTTT. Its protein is CASSLAGQGVGPNEKLFF.

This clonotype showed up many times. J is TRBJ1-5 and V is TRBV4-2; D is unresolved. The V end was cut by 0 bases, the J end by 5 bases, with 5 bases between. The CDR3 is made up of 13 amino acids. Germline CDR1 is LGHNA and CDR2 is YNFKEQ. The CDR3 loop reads CASSQEVHQPQHF. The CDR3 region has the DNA TGTGCCAGCAGCCAAGAGGTTCATCAGCCCCAGCATTTT.

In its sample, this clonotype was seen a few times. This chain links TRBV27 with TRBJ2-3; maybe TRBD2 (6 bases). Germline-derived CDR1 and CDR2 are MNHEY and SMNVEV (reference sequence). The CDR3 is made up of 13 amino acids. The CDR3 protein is CARREQSTDTQYF. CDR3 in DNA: TGTGCTCGGAGGGAACAATCCACAGATACGCAGTATTTT.

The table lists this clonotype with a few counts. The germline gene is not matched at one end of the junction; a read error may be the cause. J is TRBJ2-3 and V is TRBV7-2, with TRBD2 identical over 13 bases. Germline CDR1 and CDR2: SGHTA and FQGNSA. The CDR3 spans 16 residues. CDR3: CASSPRTSGSIDTQYF. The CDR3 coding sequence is TGTGCCAGCAGCCCCAGGACTAGCGGGAGCATAGATACGCAGTATTTT.

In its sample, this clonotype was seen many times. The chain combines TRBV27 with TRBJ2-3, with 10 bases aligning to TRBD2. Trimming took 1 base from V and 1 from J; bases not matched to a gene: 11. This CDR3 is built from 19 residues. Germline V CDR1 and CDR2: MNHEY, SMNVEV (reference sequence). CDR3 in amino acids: CASSLLASWLAGGTDTQYF. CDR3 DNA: TGTGCCAGCAGTTTATTAGCGTCTTGGCTAGCGGGAGGCACAGATACGCAGTATTTT.

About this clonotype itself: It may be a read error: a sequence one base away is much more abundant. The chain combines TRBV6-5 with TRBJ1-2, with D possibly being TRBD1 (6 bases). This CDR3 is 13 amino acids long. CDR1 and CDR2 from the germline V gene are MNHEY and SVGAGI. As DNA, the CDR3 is TGTGCCAGCAGTTACAAACAGGGAGAAGGCTGCACCTTC. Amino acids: CASSYKQGEGCTF.

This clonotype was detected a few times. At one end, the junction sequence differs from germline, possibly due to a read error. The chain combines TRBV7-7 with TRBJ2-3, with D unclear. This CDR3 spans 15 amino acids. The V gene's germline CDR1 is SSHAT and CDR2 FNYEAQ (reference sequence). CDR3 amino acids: CASSFSVSSTDTQYF. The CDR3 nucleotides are TGTGCTAGCAGCTTCTCGGTATCTAGCACAGATACGCAGTATTTT.

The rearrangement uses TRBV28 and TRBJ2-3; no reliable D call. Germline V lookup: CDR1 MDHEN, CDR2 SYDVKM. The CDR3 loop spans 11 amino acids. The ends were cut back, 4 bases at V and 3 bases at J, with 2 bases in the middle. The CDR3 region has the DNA TGTGCCAGCAGTTGGACAGATACGCAGTATTTT. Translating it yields CASSWTDTQYF.

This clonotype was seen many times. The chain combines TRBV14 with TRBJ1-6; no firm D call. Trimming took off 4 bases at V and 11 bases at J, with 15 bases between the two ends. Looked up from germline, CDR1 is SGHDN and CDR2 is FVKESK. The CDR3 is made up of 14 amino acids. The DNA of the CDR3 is TGTGCCAGCAGCCCCTCATCGGAGACGGCACCCCTCCACTTT. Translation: CASSPSSETAPLHF.

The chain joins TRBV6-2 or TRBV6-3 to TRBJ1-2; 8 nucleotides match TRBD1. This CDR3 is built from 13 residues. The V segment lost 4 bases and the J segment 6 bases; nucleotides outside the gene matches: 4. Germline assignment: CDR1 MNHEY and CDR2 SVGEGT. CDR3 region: CASSLQDRDGYTF. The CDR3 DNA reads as TGTGCCAGCAGTTTACAGGACAGGGATGGCTACACCTTC.